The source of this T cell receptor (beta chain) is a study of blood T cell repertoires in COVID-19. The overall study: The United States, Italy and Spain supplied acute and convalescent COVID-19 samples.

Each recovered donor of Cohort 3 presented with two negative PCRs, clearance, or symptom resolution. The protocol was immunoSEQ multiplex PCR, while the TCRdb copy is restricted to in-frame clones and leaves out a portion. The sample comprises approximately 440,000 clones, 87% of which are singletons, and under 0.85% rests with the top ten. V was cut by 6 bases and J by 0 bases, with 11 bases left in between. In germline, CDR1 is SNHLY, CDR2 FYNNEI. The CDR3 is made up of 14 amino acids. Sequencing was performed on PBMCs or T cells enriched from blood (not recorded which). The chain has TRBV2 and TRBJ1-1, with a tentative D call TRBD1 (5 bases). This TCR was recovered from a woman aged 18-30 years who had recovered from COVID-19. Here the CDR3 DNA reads TGTGCCAGCAGCCAGTTAGGGGTGAACACTGAAGCTTTCTTT. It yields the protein CASSQLGVNTEAFF.